A single sample is the source of the 8 T cell receptor beta chains below, sequenced in a study of response to subunit inactivated influenza vaccine. TCRdb called the RT-PCR reads again in MiXCR, with one record for every CDR3 protein. Here the sample spans about 540,000 distinct CDR3 sequences, around 25% being singletons. These data also featured in a second study, about T cells expressing NK-cell markers. That paper states: Researchers built TCR beta cDNA using 5'RACE template switching with UMIs.

Material: CD4+ T cells sorted from PBMCs, obtained 12 days after vaccination. Receptor source: a man in his forties or fifties who received an inactivated influenza vaccine.

A few counts support this clonotype. The chain employs TRBV20-1 and TRBJ2-7; D remains ambiguous. There are 13 residues in the CDR3. V lost 0 bases to trimming and J lost 3 bases, with 9 bases between them. Germline CDR1 and CDR2: DFQATT and SNEGSKA (reference sequence). CDR3 in DNA: TGCAGTGCTAGAGATGGAGCGAACTACGAGCAGTACTTC. It yields the protein CSARDGANYEQYF.

This sequence joins TRBV5-4 and TRBJ2-1; TRBD2 agrees at 10 bases. The germline V gene encodes CDR1 SGHNT and CDR2 YYREEE (reference sequence). CDR3 length: 19 amino acids. With V trimmed by 1 base and J by 0 bases, 10 bases remained unmatched. CDR3 sequence reads: CASSLRLAGVPSSYNEQFF. CDR3 bases: TGTGCCAGCAGCTTGCGCCTAGCGGGAGTCCCGAGCTCCTACAATGAGCAGTTCTTC.

The rearrangement uses TRBV7-8 and TRBJ1-5; D gene unclear. This CDR3 contains 15 residues. V was shortened by 5 bases and J by 4 bases, with 15 bases between the two germline ends. Per the germline V gene, CDR1 is SGHVS and CDR2 is FQNEAQ. CDR3: CASSPAGNGNQPQHF. The DNA for the CDR3 is TGTGCCAGCAGCCCAGCGGGTAACGGGAATCAGCCCCAGCATTTT.

This rearrangement joins TRBV9 to TRBJ2-5; no definite D call. Germline CDR1 and CDR2: SGDLS and YYNGEE. Trimming shortened V by 0 bases and J by 1 base, and 4 bases separated the two germline ends. The length of the CDR3 is 13 residues. The CDR3 bases are TGTGCCAGCAGCGTAGACACCCAAGAGACCCAGTACTTC. The encoded protein is CASSVDTQETQYF.

The chain joins TRBV7-2 to TRBJ2-6, with 11 bases matching TRBD1. CDR3 length: 17 residues. Per the germline V gene, CDR1 is SGHTA and CDR2 is FQGNSA. Unmatched junction bases numbered 7, after V lost 5 bases and J lost 4 bases. The CDR3 DNA sequence: TGTGCCAGCAGCACAGGACAGGGGGCGGTGGGGGCCAACGTCCTGACTTTC. Its translation is CASSTGQGAVGANVLTF.

This clonotype was detected a few times. The J gene is TRBJ1-6, the V gene TRBV28, with D uncertain. CDR3 length equals 16 residues. V was shortened by 8 bases and J by 0 bases, with 14 bases between the two germline ends. Germline CDR1 MDHEN, CDR2 SYDVKM. Here the CDR3 DNA reads TGTGCCAGCGGAAATGGAGGGAGCTCCTATAATTCACCCCTCCACTTT. It is translated as CASGNGGSSYNSPLHF.

For the CDR3, the DNA is TGCAGTGCTAGAGCGGGGAACTCTGGGGCCAACGTCCTGACTTTC. The encoded protein is CSARAGNSGANVLTF. The chain combines TRBV20-1 with TRBJ2-6; maybe TRBD2 (5 bases). The CDR3 totals 15 residues. V dropped 1 base and J dropped 0 bases, with 7 bases sitting between them. From germline, CDR1 is DFQATT and CDR2 SNEGSKA (reference sequence).

In this sample, this clonotype turned up a few times. This chain connects TRBV18 to TRBJ2-2; the D is unclear. The CDR3 spans 13 residues. CDR1 and CDR2 (germline): KGHSH, LQKENI. V was cut by 2 bases and J by 4 bases, with 5 bases left in between. The DNA for the CDR3 is TGTGCCAGCTCACCAGTCAGCACCGGGGAGCTGTTTTTT. Translating gives CASSPVSTGELFF.